One and the same sample provided the 21 T cell receptor beta chains below, sequenced in a study of cytomegalovirus exposure and HLA in healthy donors. Method: immunoSEQ multiplex PCR; TCRdb's copy keeps in-frame clones and lacks some. The table lists about 160,000 clones, about 96% of them singletons, with about 0.89% in the top ten. Sequenced sample: PBMCs. Source of these receptors: a woman aged 18-30 years in good health and CMV-seronegative.

This sequence joins TRBV13 and TRBJ2-2; TRBD1 aligns across 7 bases. CDR1 is PRHDT, CDR2 FYEKMQ, per germline (reference sequence). The CDR3 contains 14 residues. After removal of 3 bases from V and 7 bases from J, the junction contained 5 bases not matched to a gene. The CDR3 reads CASSFRGGGGELFF. The CDR3 nucleotides are TGTGCCAGCAGCTTTCGAGGGGGCGGCGGGGAGCTGTTTTTT.

This sequence joins TRBV19 and TRBJ2-1, with a possible D match to TRBD2 (6 bases). This CDR3 is 17 amino acids long. The germline gives CDR1 LNHDA, CDR2 SQIVND (reference sequence). V was cut by 5 bases and J by 8 bases, with 25 bases left in between. This chain's CDR3 is CASSRRIGTSAGDEQFF. DNA of the CDR3: TGTGCCAGTAGTCGGCGAATTGGGACTTCAGCCGGCGATGAGCAGTTCTTC.

This clone was picked up a small number of times. The rearrangement joins TRBV6-1 to TRBJ1-4, with D perhaps matching TRBD1 (6 bases). Trimming left V 3 bases short and J 5 bases short, with 10 bases between. This CDR3 contains 14 residues. Germline lookup yields CDR1 MNHNS and CDR2 SASEGT. The CDR3 nucleotides are TGTGCCAGCAGTGACAGGGGACGGAATGAAAAACTGTTTTTT. Protein sequence: CASSDRGRNEKLFF.

This rearrangement joins TRBV9 to TRBJ2-3, with a possible D match to TRBD1 (5 bases). This CDR3 comprises 14 residues. The V end was cut by 0 bases, the J end by 4 bases, with 9 bases between. CDR1 SGDLS and CDR2 YYNGEE come from the germline V gene. CDR3 coding DNA: TGTGCCAGCAGCGTAGTAGCAGGGTCAGATACGCAGTATTTT. Translated: CASSVVAGSDTQYF.

This chain joins TRBV6-5 and TRBJ1-2; D ambiguous. The germline CDR1 and CDR2 sequences are MNHEY and SVGAGI. The V and J ends lost 6 bases and 5 bases respectively, with 13 bases between them. CDR3 length: 13 residues. In DNA, the CDR3 is TGTGCCAGCAGAACTCCCCGGAGTTATGGCTACACCTTC. Amino acid sequence: CASRTPRSYGYTF.

The V and J genes are TRBV6-1 and TRBJ2-7, with D perhaps TRBD1 (6 bases). Trimming removed 2 bases at V and 5 bases at J, with 19 bases between. The V gene's germline CDR1 is MNHNS and CDR2 SASEGT. The CDR3 loop spans 16 amino acids. Written as DNA, the CDR3 is TGTGCCAGCAGTGAATGGGGTGAGGGCAGGGGAGACGAGCAGTACTTC. Its translation: CASSEWGEGRGDEQYF.

V gene TRBV7-8 combines with J gene TRBJ1-2; D call uncertain. CDR1 is SGHVS, CDR2 FQNEAQ, per germline. This CDR3 region has 11 residues. Trimming took 1 base from V and 6 from J, leaving 3 bases between them. CDR3 region: CASSLGHGYTF. Here the CDR3 DNA reads TGTGCCAGCAGCTTAGGGCATGGCTACACCTTC.

The chain joins TRBV6-1 to TRBJ1-1; D gene unclear. Germline CDR1 MNHNS, CDR2 SASEGT. The CDR3 is 11 residues long. V was pared by 7 bases and J by 4 bases, with 7 bases between. CDR3 sequence (DNA): TGTGCCAGCAAACCAGGCACTGAAGCTTTCTTT. Translated: CASKPGTEAFF.

The chain combines TRBV7-9 with TRBJ2-7; 7 nucleotides agree with TRBD1. The CDR3 loop spans 14 amino acids. V was pared by 5 bases and J by 2 bases, with 6 bases of the junction left unmatched. The V gene's germline CDR1 is SEHNR and CDR2 FQNEAQ (reference sequence). The CDR3 protein is CASSPKTGTYEQYF. DNA of the CDR3: TGTGCCAGCAGCCCAAAGACAGGGACCTACGAGCAGTACTTC.

This clone has only one observation. The gene calls are TRBV10-3 and TRBJ1-3; the D gene is possibly TRBD1 (5 bases). The V gene's germline CDR1 is ENHRY and CDR2 SYGVKD. The CDR3 extends over 14 amino acids. V lost 2 bases and J 0 bases, leaving 5 bases between the germline ends. The CDR3, as DNA: TGTGCCATCAGTGAGACAGGCTCTGGAAACACCATATATTTT. Its protein product is CAISETGSGNTIYF.

The J gene is TRBJ2-2, the V gene TRBV4-1, with D hard to call. Germline V lookup: CDR1 MGHRA, CDR2 YSYEKL. V gave up 0 bases and J gave up 4 bases, with 9 bases separating them. CDR3 length equals 15 residues. CDR3 residues: CASSQDGARTGELFF. The DNA of the CDR3 is TGCGCCAGCAGCCAAGATGGAGCGCGCACCGGGGAGCTGTTTTTT.

V gene TRBV10-3 combines with J gene TRBJ1-6, with D possibly TRBD1 on 5 matching bases. The CDR3 has 15 residues. V was pared by 5 bases and J by 2 bases, with 10 bases between. In germline, CDR1 is ENHRY, CDR2 SYGVKD. CDR3 residues: CAISPGTTYNSPLHF. DNA for the CDR3: TGTGCCATCAGTCCAGGGACTACCTATAATTCACCCCTCCACTTT.

This clone came up once. The gene calls are TRBV7-2 and TRBJ2-3; 7 nucleotides align to TRBD2. V lost 5 bases to trimming and J lost 1 base; unmatched junction nucleotides: 9. The CDR3 is 16 amino acids. Germline CDR1 and CDR2: SGHTA and FQGNSA. The CDR3 nucleotides are TGTGCCAGCAGCAAGTCCCCCGCGGGGGGCACAGATACGCAGTATTTT. Its protein is CASSKSPAGGTDTQYF.

The chain combines TRBV5-6 with TRBJ1-3; D is perhaps TRBD1 (5 bases). The V end was cut by 4 bases, the J end by 7 bases, with 9 bases between. The CDR3 sequence is 12 residues long. Germline CDR1 and CDR2: SGHDT and YYEEEE. The CDR3 loop reads CASSQDMNTIYF. The CDR3 region has the DNA TGTGCCAGCAGCCAGGACATGAACACCATATATTTT.

V usage is TRBV7-8 and J usage is TRBJ1-2, with D tentatively TRBD1 (5 bases). V lost 5 bases and J 5 bases, leaving 15 bases between the germline ends. The CDR3 length is 14 residues. Germline assignment: CDR1 SGHVS and CDR2 FQNEAQ. This CDR3 reads CASSPQGATYGYTF. CDR3 nucleotide sequence: TGTGCCAGCAGCCCCCAAGGGGCGACATATGGCTACACCTTC.

This sequence joins TRBV6-5 and TRBJ1-1, with unresolved D. Germline lookup yields CDR1 MNHEY and CDR2 SVGAGI. Trimming took off 6 bases at V and 1 base at J, with 15 bases between the two ends. CDR3 length: 15 amino acids. CDR3 protein: CASRPPGGKNTEAFF. As DNA, the CDR3 is TGTGCCAGCAGGCCCCCGGGAGGGAAGAACACTGAAGCTTTCTTT.

This sequence joins TRBV6-5 and TRBJ2-3; D ambiguous. From germline, CDR1 is MNHEY and CDR2 SVGAGI. This CDR3 spans 12 amino acids. The V gene lost 2 bases and the J gene lost 8 bases, with 8 bases spanning the gap. CDR3 DNA: TGTGCCAGCAGTTACGATAGGAGTACGCAGTATTTT. It yields the protein CASSYDRSTQYF.

V and J are TRBV19 and TRBJ1-5; no firm D call. This CDR3 contains 16 residues. V was pared by 4 bases and J by 1 base, with 14 bases between. The germline gives CDR1 LNHDA, CDR2 SQIVND (reference sequence). This CDR3 reads CASSTVGPSSNQPQHF. CDR3 coding DNA: TGTGCCAGTAGTACAGTTGGCCCCTCCAGCAATCAGCCCCAGCATTTT. Using reference TRBV19 and TRBJ1-5 for the parts outside the CDR3, the full variable domain is DGGITQSPKYLFRKEGQNVTLSCEQNLNHDAMYWYRQDPGQGLRLIYYSQIVNDFQKGDIAEGYSVSREKKESFPLTVTSAQKNPTAFYLCASSTVGPSSNQPQHFGDGTRLSIL.

This sequence joins TRBV5-1 and TRBJ2-3; no reliable D call. Per the germline V gene, CDR1 is SGHRS and CDR2 is YFSETQ. This CDR3 comprises 16 residues. Trimming stripped 0 bases from V and 0 bases from J, with 11 bases between. As DNA, the CDR3 is TGCGCCAGCAGCTTGGCCGCAGGTACTAGCACAGATACGCAGTATTTT. Protein: CASSLAAGTSTDTQYF.

This CDR3 reads CASSRDRGLNEQFF. The DNA for the CDR3 is TGTGCCAGCAGTAGGGACAGGGGTTTGAATGAGCAGTTCTTC. The rearrangement links TRBV6-1 to TRBJ2-1; 10 positions match TRBD1. This CDR3 comprises 14 residues. CDR1 is MNHNS, CDR2 SASEGT, per germline. The ends lost 5 bases at V and 7 bases at J; junction bases unmatched: 5.

The J gene is TRBJ2-7, the V gene TRBV12-5; possible D gene TRBD2, 5 bases. This CDR3 has 12 residues. Germline V gives CDR1 LGHNT, CDR2 FRNRAP. V was shortened by 4 bases and J by 3 bases, with 7 bases between the two germline ends. CDR3 sequence: CASGSDYYEQYF. CDR3 coding DNA: TGTGCTAGTGGTTCAGACTACTACGAGCAGTACTTC.